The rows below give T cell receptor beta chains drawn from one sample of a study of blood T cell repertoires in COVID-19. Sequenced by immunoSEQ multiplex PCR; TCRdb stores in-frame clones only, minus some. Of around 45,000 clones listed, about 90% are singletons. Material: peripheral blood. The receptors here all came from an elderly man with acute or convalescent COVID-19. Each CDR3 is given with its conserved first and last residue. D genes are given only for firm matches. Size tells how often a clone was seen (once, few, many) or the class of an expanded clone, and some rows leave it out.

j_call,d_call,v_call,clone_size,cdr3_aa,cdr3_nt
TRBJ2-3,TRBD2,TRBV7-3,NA,CASSRSGGAPPDTQYF,TGTGCCAGCAGCCGGAGCGGGGGGGCCCCCCCAGATACGCAGTATTTT
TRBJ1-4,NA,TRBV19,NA,CASSVYEKLFF,TGTGCCAGTAGTGTCTATGAAAAACTGTTTTTT
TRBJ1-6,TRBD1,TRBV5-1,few,CASSLGAGGYNSPLHF,TGCGCCAGCAGCTTGGGGGCAGGGGGCTATAATTCACCCCTCCACTTT
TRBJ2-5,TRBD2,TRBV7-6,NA,CASSALSGGTQETQYF,TGTGCCAGCAGCGCACTAAGCGGGGGGACTCAAGAGACCCAGTACTTC
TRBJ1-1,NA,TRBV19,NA,CASSSRANTEAFF,TGTGCCAGTAGTAGCAGGGCGAACACTGAAGCTTTCTTT
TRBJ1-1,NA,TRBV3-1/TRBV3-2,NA,CASSQLSRGRGTEAFF,TGTGCCAGCAGCCAACTAAGCCGGGGGAGGGGAACTGAAGCTTTCTTT
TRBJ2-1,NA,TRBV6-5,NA,CASSYAAQGNEQFF,TGTGCCAGCAGTTACGCAGCCCAGGGAAATGAGCAGTTCTTC
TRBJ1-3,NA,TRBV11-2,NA,CASSLAGAEGNTIYF,TGTGCCAGCAGCTTAGCTGGGGCTGAAGGAAACACCATATATTTT
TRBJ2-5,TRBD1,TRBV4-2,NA,CASSRDRAETQYF,TGTGCCAGCAGCCGGGACAGGGCAGAGACCCAGTACTTC
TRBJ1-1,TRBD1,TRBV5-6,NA,CASSLGPGGQGMNTEAFF,TGTGCCAGCAGCTTGGGACCGGGCGGACAGGGCATGAACACTGAAGCTTTCTTT
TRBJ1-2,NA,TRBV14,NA,CASSQDYGGYTF,TGTGCCAGCAGCCAAGATTACGGTGGCTACACCTTC
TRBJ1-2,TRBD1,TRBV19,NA,CASSKVQGQGDGYTF,TGTGCCAGTAGTAAGGTCCAAGGACAGGGCGATGGCTACACCTTC
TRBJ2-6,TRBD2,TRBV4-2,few,CASSRRTSGGFPNSGANVLTF,TGTGCCAGCAGCCGTAGGACTAGCGGGGGGTTCCCCAACTCTGGGGCCAACGTCCTGACTTTC
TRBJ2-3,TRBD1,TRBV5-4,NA,CASSPLSVRGTDTQYF,TGTGCCAGCAGCCCCTTGTCAGTCAGGGGGACAGATACGCAGTATTTT
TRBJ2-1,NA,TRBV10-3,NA,CAISGRGTSRSYNEQFF,TGTGCCATCAGTGGACGGGGAACATCTAGGTCCTACAATGAGCAGTTCTTC
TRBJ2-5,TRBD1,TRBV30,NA,CAWSVLGTDVRGQYF,TGTGCCTGGAGTGTACTTGGGACAGACGTTAGGGGCCAGTACTTC
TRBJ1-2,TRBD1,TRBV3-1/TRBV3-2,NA,CASSLTGGYGYTF,TGTGCCAGCAGCCTGACAGGGGGGTATGGCTACACCTTC
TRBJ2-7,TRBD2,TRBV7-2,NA,CASSLFGGAYEQYF,TGTGCCAGCAGCTTATTCGGGGGGGCCTACGAGCAGTACTTC
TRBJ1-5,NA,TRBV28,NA,CASSPLGGGLEQPQHF,TGTGCCAGCAGTCCCCTGGGAGGGGGATTAGAACAGCCCCAGCATTTT
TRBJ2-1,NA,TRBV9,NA,CASSVGSGSYNEQFF,TGTGCCAGCAGCGTAGGCTCGGGGTCCTACAATGAGCAGTTCTTC
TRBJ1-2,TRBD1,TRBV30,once,CAWTGGNYGYTF,TGTGCCTGGACAGGGGGTAACTATGGCTACACCTTC
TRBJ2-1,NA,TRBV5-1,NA,CASSLFRATHNEQFF,TGCGCCAGCAGCTTGTTCAGGGCCACCCACAATGAGCAGTTCTTC
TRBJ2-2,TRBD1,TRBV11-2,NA,CASSRTPGQGTVGELFF,TGTGCCAGCAGCCGGACACCGGGACAGGGGACTGTCGGGGAGCTGTTTTTT
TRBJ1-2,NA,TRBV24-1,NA,CATSRTRNYGYTF,TGTGCCACCAGCCGGACAAGGAACTATGGCTACACCTTC
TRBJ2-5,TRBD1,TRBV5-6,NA,CASSLEGTAQETQYF,TGTGCCAGCAGCTTGGAGGGGACAGCCCAAGAGACCCAGTACTTC
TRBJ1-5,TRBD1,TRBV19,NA,CASRSLGTGLNQPQHF,TGTGCCAGTAGATCCCTGGGGACAGGGCTCAATCAGCCCCAGCATTTT